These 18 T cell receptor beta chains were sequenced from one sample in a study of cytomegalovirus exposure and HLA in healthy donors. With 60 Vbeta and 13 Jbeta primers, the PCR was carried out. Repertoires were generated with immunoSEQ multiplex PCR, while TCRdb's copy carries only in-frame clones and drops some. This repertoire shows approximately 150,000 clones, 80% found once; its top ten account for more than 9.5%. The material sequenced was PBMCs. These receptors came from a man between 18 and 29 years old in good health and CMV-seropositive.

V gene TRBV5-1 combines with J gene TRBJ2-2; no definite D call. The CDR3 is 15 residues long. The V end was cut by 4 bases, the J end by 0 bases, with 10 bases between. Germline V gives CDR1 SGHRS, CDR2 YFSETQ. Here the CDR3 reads CASSPVTSNTGELFF. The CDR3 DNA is TGCGCCAGCAGCCCAGTGACATCGAACACCGGGGAGCTGTTTTTT.

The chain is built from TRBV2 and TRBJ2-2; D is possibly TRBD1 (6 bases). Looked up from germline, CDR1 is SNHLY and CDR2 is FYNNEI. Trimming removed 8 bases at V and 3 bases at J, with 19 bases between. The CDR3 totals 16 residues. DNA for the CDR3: TGTGCCAGCTCAATCCGGGACACGAAACACACCGGGGAGCTGTTTTTT. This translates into CASSIRDTKHTGELFF.

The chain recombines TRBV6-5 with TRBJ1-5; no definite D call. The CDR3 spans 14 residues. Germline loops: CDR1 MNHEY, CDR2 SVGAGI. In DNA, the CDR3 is TGTGCTCAAACGGCTGCGGGGTTCAATCAGCCCCAGCATTTT. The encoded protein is CAQTAAGFNQPQHF.

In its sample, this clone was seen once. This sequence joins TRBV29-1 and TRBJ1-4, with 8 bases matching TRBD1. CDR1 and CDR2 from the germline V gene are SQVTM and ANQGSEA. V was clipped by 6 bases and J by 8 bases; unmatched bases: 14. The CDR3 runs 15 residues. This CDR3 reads CSVGRAGGGEEKLFF. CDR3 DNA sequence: TGCAGCGTCGGAAGGGCAGGGGGCGGGGAGGAAAAACTGTTTTTT. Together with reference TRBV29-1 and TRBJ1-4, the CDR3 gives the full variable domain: SAVISQKPSRDICQRGTSLTIQCQVDSQVTMMFWYRQQPGQSLTLIATANQGSEATYESGFVIDKFPISRPNLTFSTLTVSNMSPEDSSIYLCSVGRAGGGEEKLFFGSGTQLSVL.

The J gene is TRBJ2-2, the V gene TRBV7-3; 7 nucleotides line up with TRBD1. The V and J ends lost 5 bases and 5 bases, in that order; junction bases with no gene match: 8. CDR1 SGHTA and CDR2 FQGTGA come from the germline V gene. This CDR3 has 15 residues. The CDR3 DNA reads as TGTGCCAGCAGCCGACAGGGCGTGGGGACCGGGGAGCTGTTTTTT. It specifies CASSRQGVGTGELFF.

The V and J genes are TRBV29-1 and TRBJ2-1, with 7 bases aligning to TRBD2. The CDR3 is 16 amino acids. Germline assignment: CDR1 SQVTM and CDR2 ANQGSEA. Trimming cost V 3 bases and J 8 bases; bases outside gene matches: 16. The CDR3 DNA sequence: TGCAGCGTTGAGGGTCTGGAGCGGGAACCGTACGATGAGCAGTTCTTC. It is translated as CSVEGLEREPYDEQFF.

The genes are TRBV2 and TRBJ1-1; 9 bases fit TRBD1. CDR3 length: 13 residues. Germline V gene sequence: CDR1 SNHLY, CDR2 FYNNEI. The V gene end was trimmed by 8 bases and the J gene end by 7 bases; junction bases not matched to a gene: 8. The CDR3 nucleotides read TGTGCCAGCCGGCTGGACAGGGGAATTGAAGCTTTCTTT. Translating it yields CASRLDRGIEAFF.

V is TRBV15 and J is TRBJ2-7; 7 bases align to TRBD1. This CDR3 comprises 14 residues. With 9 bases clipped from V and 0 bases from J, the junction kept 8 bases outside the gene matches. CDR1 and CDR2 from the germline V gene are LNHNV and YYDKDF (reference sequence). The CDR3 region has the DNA TGTGCCACGCAACGGGACAGACTCTCCTACGAGCAGTACTTC. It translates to CATQRDRLSYEQYF.

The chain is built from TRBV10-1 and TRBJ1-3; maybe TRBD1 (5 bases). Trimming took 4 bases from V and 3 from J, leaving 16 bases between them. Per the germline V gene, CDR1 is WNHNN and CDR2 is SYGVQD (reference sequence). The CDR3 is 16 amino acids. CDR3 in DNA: TGCGCCAGCAGTGTAGGCAGGGTCGAGGATGGAAACACCATATATTTT. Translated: CASSVGRVEDGNTIYF.

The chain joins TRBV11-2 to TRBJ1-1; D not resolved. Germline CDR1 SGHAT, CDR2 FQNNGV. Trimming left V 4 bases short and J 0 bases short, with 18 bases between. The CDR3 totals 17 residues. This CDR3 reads CASSSDQWPEMNTEAFF. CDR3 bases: TGTGCCAGCAGCTCGGATCAGTGGCCGGAGATGAACACTGAAGCTTTCTTT.

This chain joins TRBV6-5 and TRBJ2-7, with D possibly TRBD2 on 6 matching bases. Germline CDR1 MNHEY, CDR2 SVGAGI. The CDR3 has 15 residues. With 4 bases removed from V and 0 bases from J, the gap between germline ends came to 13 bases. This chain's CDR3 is CASSFQRVSSYEQYF. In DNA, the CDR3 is TGTGCCAGCAGTTTCCAGCGGGTGAGCTCCTACGAGCAGTACTTC.

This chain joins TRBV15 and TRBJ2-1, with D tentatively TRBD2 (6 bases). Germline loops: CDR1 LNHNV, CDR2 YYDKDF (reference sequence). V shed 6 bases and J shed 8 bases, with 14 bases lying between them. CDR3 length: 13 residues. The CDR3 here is CATRAGYDDEQFF. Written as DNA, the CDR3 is TGTGCCACCAGGGCGGGATATGACGATGAGCAGTTCTTC.

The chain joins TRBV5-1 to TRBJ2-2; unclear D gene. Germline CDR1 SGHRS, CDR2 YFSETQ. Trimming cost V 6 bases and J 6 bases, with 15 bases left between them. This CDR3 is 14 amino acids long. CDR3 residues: CASTPFEVAGELFF. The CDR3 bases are TGCGCCAGCACCCCCTTCGAGGTAGCCGGGGAGCTGTTTTTT.

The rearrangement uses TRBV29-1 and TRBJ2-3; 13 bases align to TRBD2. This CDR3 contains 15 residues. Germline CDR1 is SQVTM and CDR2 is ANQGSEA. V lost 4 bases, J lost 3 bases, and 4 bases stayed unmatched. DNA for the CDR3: TGCAGCGTTGGAAGGACTAGCGGGGGAACAGATACGCAGTATTTT. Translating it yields CSVGRTSGGTDTQYF.

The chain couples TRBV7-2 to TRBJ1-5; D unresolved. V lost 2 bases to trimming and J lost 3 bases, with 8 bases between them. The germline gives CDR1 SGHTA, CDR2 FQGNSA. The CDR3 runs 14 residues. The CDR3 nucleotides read TGTGCCAGCAGCTTATACTTTGCCAATCAGCCCCAGCATTTT. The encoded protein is CASSLYFANQPQHF.

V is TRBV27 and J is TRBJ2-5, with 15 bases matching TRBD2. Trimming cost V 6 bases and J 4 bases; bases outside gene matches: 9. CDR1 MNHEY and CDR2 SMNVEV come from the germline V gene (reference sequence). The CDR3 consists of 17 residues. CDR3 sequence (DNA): TGTGCCAGCAGCACTTTGGGACTAGCGGGGGGAGGAGAGACCCAGTACTTC. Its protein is CASSTLGLAGGGETQYF.

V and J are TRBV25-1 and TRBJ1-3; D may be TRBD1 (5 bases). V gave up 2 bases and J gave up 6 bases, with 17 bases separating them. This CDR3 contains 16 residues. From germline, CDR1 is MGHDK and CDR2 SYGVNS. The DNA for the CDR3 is TGTGCCAGCAGTGAAGAGGCGGGGGGTGTAGAAAACACCATATATTTT. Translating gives CASSEEAGGVENTIYF.

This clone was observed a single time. The CDR3 DNA reads TGTGCCAGTAGTATGGGGCCGCAAGAGACCCAGTACTTC. Translation gives CASSMGPQETQYF. The gene calls are TRBV19 and TRBJ2-5; D is perhaps TRBD1 (5 bases). This CDR3 region has 13 residues. Germline assignment: CDR1 LNHDA and CDR2 SQIVND (reference sequence). V lost 3 bases, J lost 2 bases, and 7 bases lay in between.